This TCR beta chain is drawn from a study of cytomegalovirus exposure and HLA in healthy donors. A word on this clone: Its antigen is still unknown.

V shed 8 bases and J shed 3 bases, with 11 bases lying between them. Germline-derived CDR1 and CDR2 are MNHEY and SVGAGI. This CDR3 is built from 13 residues. Findings and limits, study-wide: Across donors, sequencing depth was assumed by presence/absence analyses to be roughly uniform.

60 Vbeta and 13 Jbeta primers were used in PCR. TCRdb's copy holds only in-frame clones and misses some; the assay was immunoSEQ multiplex PCR. In total, the table holds approximately 150,000 clones. This chain uses TRBV6-5 with TRBJ2-1, with D maybe TRBD2 (5 bases). The origin of this receptor is a woman aged 50 to 60 in good health and CMV-seronegative. The specimen was PBMCs. Written as DNA, the CDR3 is TGTGCCAGCCGTAGCGAGGGCTACAATGAGCAGTTCTTC. This codes for CASRSEGYNEQFF.